These 30 T cell receptor beta chains came from one sample sequenced in a study of cytomegalovirus exposure and HLA in healthy donors. Vbeta (60) and Jbeta (13) primers were used in the PCR. Sequenced by immunoSEQ multiplex PCR; TCRdb stores in-frame clones only, minus some. This table holds roughly 61,000 clones, roughly nine tenths found once. The sample consisted of PBMCs. These receptors came from a young man in good health and CMV-seropositive.

This clone was detected only once. The chain combines TRBV11-1 with TRBJ1-1; 7 positions match TRBD1. The germline CDR1 and CDR2 sequences are SGHAT and FQDESV (reference sequence). This CDR3 comprises 15 residues. V was pared by 1 base and J by 0 bases, with 2 bases of the junction left unmatched. The CDR3 here is CASSLGDSMNTEAFF. CDR3 bases: TGTGCCAGCAGCTTAGGGGACAGCATGAACACTGAAGCTTTCTTT.

V is TRBV2 and J is TRBJ2-2, with TRBD1 as a possible D gene (7 bases). CDR1 SNHLY and CDR2 FYNNEI come from the germline V gene. This CDR3 is built from 15 residues. V lost 4 bases to trimming and J lost 7 bases, with 16 bases between them. Written as DNA, the CDR3 is TGTGCCAGCAGTGCCAATACAGGGGAGGTCGGGGAGCTGTTTTTT. It codes for CASSANTGEVGELFF.

This clone was observed a handful of times. The chain carries TRBV7-9 and TRBJ2-6, with 7 bases that match TRBD2. Germline-derived CDR1 and CDR2 are SEHNR and FQNEAQ (reference sequence). The CDR3 runs 16 residues. V dropped 2 bases and J dropped 3; count of bases not matched to a gene: 4. The CDR3 loop is CASSLLGRDGANVLTF. The CDR3 nucleotides are TGTGCCAGCAGCTTATTGGGGAGGGATGGGGCCAACGTCCTGACTTTC. The full variable domain, completed using reference TRBV7-9 and TRBJ2-6, is DTGVSQNPRHKITKRGQNVTFRCDPISEHNRLYWYRQTLGQGPEFLTYFQNEAQLEKSRLLSDRFSAERPKGSFSTLEIQRTEQGDSAMYLCASSLLGRDGANVLTFGAGSRLTVL.

This clone appeared once. The V gene is TRBV19, the J gene TRBJ2-4; unclear D gene. CDR3 size: 15 residues. V was pared by 6 bases and J by 1 base, with 13 bases between. Germline V gives CDR1 LNHDA, CDR2 SQIVND (reference sequence). The CDR3 DNA reads as TGTGCCAGTAGGCCCCCGGTCCTTGCCAAAAACATTCAGTACTTC. This codes for CASRPPVLAKNIQYF.

This chain joins TRBV9 and TRBJ1-3; D gene unclear. V shed 0 bases and J shed 1 base, with 5 bases lying between them. The length of the CDR3 is 14 residues. Germline CDR1 reads SGDLS; CDR2 reads YYNGEE. The CDR3 nucleotides are TGTGCCAGCAGCGTAGTCCCGTCTGGAAACACCATATATTTT. This gives the protein CASSVVPSGNTIYF.

The chain employs TRBV5-1 and TRBJ2-5; TRBD2 matches 8 bases. CDR1 SGHRS and CDR2 YFSETQ come from the germline V gene. This CDR3 comprises 14 residues. V trimming: 4 bases; J trimming: 4 bases; junction bases outside the gene matches: 6. The CDR3 DNA is TGCGCCAGCAGCCCGGGACTAGTCCGAGAGACCCAGTACTTC. Encoded protein: CASSPGLVRETQYF.

This clone has just one count. This sequence joins TRBV10-3 and TRBJ2-7, with TRBD1 identical over 8 bases. This CDR3 comprises 15 residues. The germline gives CDR1 ENHRY, CDR2 SYGVKD. With 3 bases clipped from V and 3 bases from J, the junction kept 7 bases outside the gene matches. CDR3 coding DNA: TGTGCCATCAGTGAAGGCGACAGGGGTTTCTACGAGCAGTACTTC. Translation gives CAISEGDRGFYEQYF.

This sequence joins TRBV7-3 and TRBJ2-3, with D perhaps matching TRBD1 (5 bases). CDR3 length: 15 residues. Between the trimmed V and J ends, which lost 5 bases and 0 bases, there was a span of 12 bases. Germline assignment: CDR1 SGHTA and CDR2 FQGTGA. The CDR3 reads CASSPHGASTDTQYF. In nucleotides, the CDR3 is TGTGCCAGCAGCCCACATGGGGCTAGCACAGATACGCAGTATTTT.

This clone was observed a handful of times. V is TRBV5-6 and J is TRBJ2-3; TRBD2 matches at 10 bases. The V and J ends lost 3 bases and 3 bases, in that order; junction bases with no gene match: 7. The germline gives CDR1 SGHDT, CDR2 YYEEEE. CDR3 size: 16 residues. The DNA for the CDR3 is TGTGCCAGCAGCTACCGAAGCGGGAGGGTAACAGATACGCAGTATTTT. It specifies CASSYRSGRVTDTQYF.

This chain connects TRBV25-1 to TRBJ2-5; D is perhaps TRBD1 (5 bases). The V gene's germline CDR1 is MGHDK and CDR2 SYGVNS. This CDR3 has 14 residues. Trimming pared 2 bases from V and 5 bases from J, leaving 12 bases between. The CDR3 coding sequence is TGTGCCAGCAGTGAACTCAGGGCCGGGGAGACCCAGTACTTC. Translated, it gives CASSELRAGETQYF.

In its sample, this clone was seen once. The chain combines TRBV9 with TRBJ1-1; TRBD1 matches 8 bases. The CDR3 has 13 residues. Germline CDR1 and CDR2: SGDLS and YYNGEE. Trimming at V came to 0 bases and at J to 7 bases, leaving 2 bases not matched to a gene. The DNA for the CDR3 is TGTGCCAGCAGCGTAGACAGGGGGAGTGAAGCTTTCTTT. This codes for CASSVDRGSEAFF. The full variable domain, its missing parts supplied by reference TRBV9 and TRBJ1-1, is DSGVTQTPKHLITATGQRVTLRCSPRSGDLSVYWYQQSLDQGLQFLIQYYNGEERAKGNILERFSAQQFPDLHSELNLSSLELGDSALYFCASSVDRGSEAFFGQGTRLTVV.

The CDR3 DNA reads TGTGCCAGCAGCCTAGGGCGAGGGTCCTACGAGCAGTACTTC. Amino acids: CASSLGRGSYEQYF. The gene calls are TRBV7-8 and TRBJ2-7, with D perhaps matching TRBD2 (5 bases). In germline, CDR1 is SGHVS, CDR2 FQNEAQ. V was shortened by 5 bases and J by 1 base, with 12 bases between the two germline ends. This CDR3 comprises 14 residues. The whole variable domain, remainder taken from reference TRBV7-8 and TRBJ2-7, is GAGVSQSPRYKVAKRGQDVALRCDPISGHVSLFWYQQALGQGPEFLTYFQNEAQLDKSGLPSDRFFAERPEGSVSTLKIQRTQQEDSAVYLCASSLGRGSYEQYFGPGTRLTVT.

The chain recombines TRBV5-1 with TRBJ2-3, with TRBD1 as a possible D gene (5 bases). The CDR3 sequence is 15 residues long. Germline CDR1 reads SGHRS; CDR2 reads YFSETQ. The V gene lost 0 bases and the J gene lost 0 bases, with 8 bases spanning the gap. CDR3 DNA: TGCGCCAGCAGCTTGGAGGGGCGGAGCACAGATACGCAGTATTTT. Protein sequence: CASSLEGRSTDTQYF. The entire variable domain, with the rest obtained from reference TRBV5-1 and TRBJ2-3, is as follows: KAGVTQTPRYLIKTRGQQVTLSCSPISGHRSVSWYQQTPGQGLQFLFEYFSETQRNKGNFPGRFSGRQFSNSRSEMNVSTLELGDSALYLCASSLEGRSTDTQYFGPGTRLTVL.

The rearrangement links TRBV6-1 to TRBJ1-3; D perhaps matches TRBD1 (5 bases). Germline V CDR1 and CDR2: MNHNS, SASEGT. The V end was cut by 5 bases, the J end by 7 bases, with 15 bases between. This CDR3 region has 14 residues. CDR3 DNA sequence: TGTGCCAGCAGTTCGAGCAGGGTGTCGAACACCATATATTTT. This sequence encodes CASSSSRVSNTIYF.

The chain is built from TRBV6-6 and TRBJ1-1, with no clear D. CDR1 and CDR2 (germline): MNHNY, SVGAGI (reference sequence). Between the trimmed V and J ends, which lost 6 bases and 5 bases, there was a span of 16 bases. The CDR3 is made up of 14 amino acids. The CDR3 reads CASRPRGGMTEAFF. The DNA for the CDR3 is TGTGCCAGCAGGCCCCGCGGAGGGATGACTGAAGCTTTCTTT.

The chain combines TRBV6-5 with TRBJ2-1, with TRBD2 matching over 7 bases. The CDR3 covers 15 residues. Germline-derived CDR1 and CDR2 are MNHEY and SVGAGI. Trimming at V came to 7 bases and at J to 6 bases, leaving 12 bases not matched to a gene. This CDR3 reads CASIGLGRLGNEQFF. CDR3 nucleotides: TGTGCCAGCATCGGACTAGGCAGGTTGGGCAATGAGCAGTTCTTC.

The chain is built from TRBV6-6 and TRBJ1-5; TRBD1 might be the D (5 bases). The CDR3 is 16 residues long. Germline values: CDR1 MNHNY, CDR2 SVGAGI (reference sequence). The V and J ends lost 8 bases and 4 bases respectively, with 21 bases between them. The CDR3: CASGRAGGSKNQPQHF. The CDR3 nucleotides are TGTGCCAGCGGCCGGGCCGGGGGGTCTAAAAATCAGCCCCAGCATTTT.

The rearrangement uses TRBV4-1 and TRBJ1-6; 7 positions agree with TRBD1. Germline CDR1 MGHRA, CDR2 YSYEKL. CDR3 length equals 14 residues. After removal of 4 bases from V and 13 bases from J, the junction contained 10 bases not matched to a gene. Here the CDR3 reads CASSPPEGAVPLHF. The CDR3 DNA reads TGCGCCAGCAGCCCTCCAGAGGGGGCGGTTCCCCTCCACTTT.

This chain links TRBV19 with TRBJ1-2, with 7 bases aligning to TRBD1. The trim removed 3 bases at V and 8 bases at J, leaving 9 bases unmatched. This CDR3 spans 14 amino acids. The germline V gene has CDR1 LNHDA and CDR2 SQIVND (reference sequence). CDR3: CASSMATGTGGYTF. For the CDR3, the DNA is TGTGCCAGTAGTATGGCGACAGGGACTGGCGGCTACACCTTC.

The chain employs TRBV13 and TRBJ1-1; TRBD1 agrees at 12 bases. V trimming: 2 bases; J trimming: 1 base; junction bases outside the gene matches: 11. There are 19 residues in the CDR3. Germline-derived CDR1 and CDR2 are PRHDT and FYEKMQ (reference sequence). CDR3 DNA: TGTGCCAGCAGCTTATTCGGGTGGGACAGGGGGCGGCGGAACACTGAAGCTTTCTTT. Amino acid sequence: CASSLFGWDRGRRNTEAFF.

The chain is built from TRBV14 and TRBJ1-1, with 12 positions matching TRBD1. Germline V lookup: CDR1 SGHDN, CDR2 FVKESK. The CDR3 totals 13 residues. J lost 10 bases, V lost 7 bases, and 7 bases had no gene match. DNA for the CDR3: TGTGCCAGCAACCTAGGGACAGGGGGCCCAGCTTTCTTT. Translated, it gives CASNLGTGGPAFF. Filled out from reference TRBV14 and TRBJ1-1, the complete variable domain reads EAGVTQFPSHSVIEKGQTVTLRCDPISGHDNLYWYRRVMGKEIKFLLHFVKESKQDESGMPNNRFLAERTGGTYSTLKVQPAELEDSGVYFCASNLGTGGPAFFGQGTRLTVV.

The genes are TRBV29-1 and TRBJ2-1, with 9 positions matching TRBD2. J lost 2 bases, V lost 7 bases, and 6 bases had no gene match. The CDR3 covers 14 residues. CDR1 SQVTM and CDR2 ANQGSEA come from the germline V gene. In DNA, the CDR3 is TGCAGCGCAGTAGCGGGAGTCGCCTACAATGAGCAGTTCTTC. Protein: CSAVAGVAYNEQFF.

The chain employs TRBV7-2 and TRBJ2-5; tentatively, D is TRBD2 (6 bases). Germline V gene data show CDR1 as SGHTA and CDR2 as FQGNSA. V was cut by 4 bases and J by 4 bases, with 10 bases left in between. The CDR3 consists of 13 residues. The CDR3 nucleotides are TGTGCCAGCAGCTGGGACTTTGGAGAGACCCAGTACTTC. Translation gives CASSWDFGETQYF.

The table lists this clone with a few counts. V gene TRBV6-4 combines with J gene TRBJ2-2; TRBD2 matches 11 bases. V lost 5 bases and J lost 7; bases outside the gene matches: 6. Germline assignment: CDR1 MRHNA and CDR2 SNTAGT. The CDR3 covers 15 residues. CDR3 bases: TGTGCCAGCAGTCCACTAGCGGGAGCAGTCGGGGAGCTGTTTTTT. Amino acid sequence: CASSPLAGAVGELFF.

The sample holds a few counts of this clone. The V gene is TRBV4-1, the J gene TRBJ2-1; 8 bases are shared with TRBD2. The length of the CDR3 is 15 residues. CDR1 is MGHRA, CDR2 YSYEKL, per germline. V gave up 3 bases and J gave up 2 bases; unmatched junction bases: 3. CDR3 amino acids: CASSQSGSTYNEQFF. CDR3 in DNA: TGCGCCAGCAGCCAGAGCGGGAGTACCTACAATGAGCAGTTCTTC.

Details on this clone: At one end, the junction sequence differs from germline, possibly due to a read error. The chain couples TRBV30 to TRBJ1-4; D not resolved. Germline V lookup: CDR1 GTSNPN, CDR2 SVGIG (reference sequence). CDR3 length: 13 amino acids. This chain's CDR3 is CASSGVEGEKLFF. The CDR3 coding sequence is TGTGCCTCGAGTGGGGTCGAGGGCGAAAAACTGTTTTTT.

The chain is built from TRBV9 and TRBJ2-2; maybe TRBD2 (5 bases). V was clipped by 4 bases and J by 2 bases, with 18 bases between them. The CDR3 runs 17 residues. The germline gives CDR1 SGDLS, CDR2 YYNGEE. CDR3 sequence reads: CASSLVWGVVNTGELFF. The CDR3 nucleotides read TGTGCCAGCAGCCTTGTCTGGGGAGTGGTTAACACCGGGGAGCTGTTTTTT.

CDR3 loop: CASSFDRGSYNEQFF. The CDR3 coding sequence is TGTGCCAGCAGCTTCGACAGGGGGTCCTACAATGAGCAGTTCTTC. This chain joins TRBV5-5 and TRBJ2-1; 9 positions agree with TRBD1. CDR1 is SGHKS and CDR2 is YYEKEE in the germline V gene (reference sequence). Unmatched junction bases numbered 1, after V lost 2 bases and J lost 1 base. The CDR3 runs 15 residues.

The chain links TRBV15 to TRBJ2-1; 11 nucleotides match TRBD2. From germline, CDR1 is LNHNV and CDR2 YYDKDF (reference sequence). The CDR3 has 17 residues. Germline trimming cut 7 bases from V and 6 bases from J; bases unmatched to any gene: 14. The CDR3, as DNA: TGTGCCACCACCTTACTAGCGGGGGATCCCTTTTTCAATGAGCAGTTCTTC. Translated: CATTLLAGDPFFNEQFF.

The chain couples TRBV27 to TRBJ2-2, with a weak D call TRBD1 (6 bases). The V end lost 2 bases, the J end lost 2 bases, and 9 bases lay between the germline ends. Germline-derived CDR1 and CDR2 are MNHEY and SMNVEV (reference sequence). The CDR3 length is 15 residues. CDR3 nucleotide sequence: TGTGCCAGCAGTTTAGGGGACATTAACACCGGGGAGCTGTTTTTT. Protein product: CASSLGDINTGELFF.